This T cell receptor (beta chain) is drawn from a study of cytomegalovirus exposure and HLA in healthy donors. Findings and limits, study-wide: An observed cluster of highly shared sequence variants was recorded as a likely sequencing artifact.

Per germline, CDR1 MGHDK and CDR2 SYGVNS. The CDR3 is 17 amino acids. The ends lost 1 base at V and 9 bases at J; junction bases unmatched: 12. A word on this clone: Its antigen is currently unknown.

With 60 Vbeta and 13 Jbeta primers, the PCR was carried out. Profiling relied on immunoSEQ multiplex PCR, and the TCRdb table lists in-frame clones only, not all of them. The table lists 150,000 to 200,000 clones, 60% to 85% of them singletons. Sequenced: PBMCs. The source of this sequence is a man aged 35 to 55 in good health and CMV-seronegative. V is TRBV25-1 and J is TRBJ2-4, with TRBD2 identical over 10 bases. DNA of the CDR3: TGTGCCAGCAGTGAATTACTAACTAGCGGGAAAAGGGGCATTCAGTACTTC. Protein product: CASSELLTSGKRGIQYF.